This T cell receptor beta chain was found in a study of ipilimumab plus nivolumab after autologous stem cell transplantation. TCRdb's copy holds only in-frame clones and misses some; the assay was immunoSEQ multiplex PCR. Among some 40,000 clones listed, about 91% were seen once. Trimming shortened V by 8 bases and J by 2 bases, and 15 bases separated the two germline ends. The CDR3 has 14 amino acids. Germline V gene data show CDR1 as SGHDN and CDR2 as FVKESK. The receptor comes from a male donor with multiple myeloma. Sequencing was performed on PBMCs, taken in a trial of ipilimumab plus nivolumab as post-transplant consolidation. The V call is TRBV14, the J call TRBJ1-2; weak D call: TRBD1 (6 bases). The CDR3 sequence: CASPYREINYGYTF. The DNA for the CDR3 is TGTGCCAGCCCCTACAGGGAAATAAACTATGGCTACACCTTC.